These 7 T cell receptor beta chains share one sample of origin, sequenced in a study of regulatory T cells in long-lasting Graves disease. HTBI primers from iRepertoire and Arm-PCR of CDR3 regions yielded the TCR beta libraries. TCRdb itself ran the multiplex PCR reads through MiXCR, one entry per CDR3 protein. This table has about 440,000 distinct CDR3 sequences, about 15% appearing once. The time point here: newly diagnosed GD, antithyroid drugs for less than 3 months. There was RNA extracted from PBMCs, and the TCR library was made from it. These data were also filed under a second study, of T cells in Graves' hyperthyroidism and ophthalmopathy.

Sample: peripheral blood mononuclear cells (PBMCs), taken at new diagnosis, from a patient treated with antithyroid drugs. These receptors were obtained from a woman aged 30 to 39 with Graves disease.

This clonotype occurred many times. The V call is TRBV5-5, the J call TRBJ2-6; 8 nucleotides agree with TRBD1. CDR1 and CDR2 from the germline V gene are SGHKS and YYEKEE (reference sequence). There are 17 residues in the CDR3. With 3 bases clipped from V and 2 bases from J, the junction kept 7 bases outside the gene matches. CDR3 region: CASSSQGALAGANVLTF. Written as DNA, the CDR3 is TGTGCCAGCAGCTCTCAGGGGGCTCTAGCTGGGGCCAACGTCCTGACTTTC. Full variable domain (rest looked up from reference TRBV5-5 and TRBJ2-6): DAGVTQSPTHLIKTRGQQVTLRCSPISGHKSVSWYQQVLGQGPQFIFQYYEKEERGRGNFPDRFSARQFPNYSSELNVNALLLGDSALYLCASSSQGALAGANVLTFGAGSRLTVL.

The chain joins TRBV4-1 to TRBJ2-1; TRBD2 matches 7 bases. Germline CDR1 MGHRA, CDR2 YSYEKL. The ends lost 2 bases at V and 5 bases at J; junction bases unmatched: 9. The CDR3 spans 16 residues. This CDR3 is CASSQSRGDMNNEQFF. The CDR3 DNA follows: TGCGCCAGCAGCCAATCCCGGGGGGATATGAACAATGAGCAGTTCTTC.

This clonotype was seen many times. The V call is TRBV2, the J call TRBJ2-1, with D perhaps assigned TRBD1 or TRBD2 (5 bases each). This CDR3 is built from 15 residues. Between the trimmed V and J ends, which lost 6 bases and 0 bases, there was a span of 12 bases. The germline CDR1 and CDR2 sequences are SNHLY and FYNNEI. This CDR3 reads CASRRVTGSYNEQFF. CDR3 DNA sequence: TGTGCCAGCAGGCGGGTCACAGGCTCCTACAATGAGCAGTTCTTC. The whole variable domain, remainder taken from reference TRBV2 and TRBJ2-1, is EPEVTQTPSHQVTQMGQEVILRCVPISNHLYFYWYRQILGQKVEFLVSFYNNEISEKSEIFDDQFSVERPDGSNFTLKIRSTKLEDSAMYFCASRRVTGSYNEQFFGPGTRLTVL.

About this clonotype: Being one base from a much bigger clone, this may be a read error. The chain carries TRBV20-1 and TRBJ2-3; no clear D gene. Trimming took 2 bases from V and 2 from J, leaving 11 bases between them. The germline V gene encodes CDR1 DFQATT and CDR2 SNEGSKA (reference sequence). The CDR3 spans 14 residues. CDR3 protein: CSARPPSDTDTQYF. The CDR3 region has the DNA TGCAGTGCTAGACCCCCTTCGGACACAGATACGCAGTATTTT.

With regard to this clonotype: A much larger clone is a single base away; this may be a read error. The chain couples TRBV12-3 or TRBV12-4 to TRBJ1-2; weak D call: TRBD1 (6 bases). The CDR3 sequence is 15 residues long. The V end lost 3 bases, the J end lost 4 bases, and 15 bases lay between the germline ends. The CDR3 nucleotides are TGTGCCAGCAGTTTCGCGGGGGGCGCCAGCTATGGCTACACCTTC. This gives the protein CASSFAGGASYGYTF.

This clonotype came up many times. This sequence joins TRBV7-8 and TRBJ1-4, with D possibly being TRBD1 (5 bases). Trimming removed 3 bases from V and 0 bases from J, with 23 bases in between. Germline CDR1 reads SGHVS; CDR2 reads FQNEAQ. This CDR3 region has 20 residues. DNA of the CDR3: TGTGCCAGCAGCTTGGCCGCCGCCGGAACAGGAAGGGCAACTAATGAAAAACTGTTTTTT. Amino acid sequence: CASSLAAAGTGRATNEKLFF.

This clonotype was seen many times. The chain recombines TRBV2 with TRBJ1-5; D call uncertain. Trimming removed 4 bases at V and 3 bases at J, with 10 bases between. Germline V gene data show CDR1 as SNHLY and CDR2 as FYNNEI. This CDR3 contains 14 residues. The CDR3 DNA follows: TGTGCCAGCAGTGCCGAGAAGTCCAATCAGCCCCAGCATTTT. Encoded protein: CASSAEKSNQPQHF.